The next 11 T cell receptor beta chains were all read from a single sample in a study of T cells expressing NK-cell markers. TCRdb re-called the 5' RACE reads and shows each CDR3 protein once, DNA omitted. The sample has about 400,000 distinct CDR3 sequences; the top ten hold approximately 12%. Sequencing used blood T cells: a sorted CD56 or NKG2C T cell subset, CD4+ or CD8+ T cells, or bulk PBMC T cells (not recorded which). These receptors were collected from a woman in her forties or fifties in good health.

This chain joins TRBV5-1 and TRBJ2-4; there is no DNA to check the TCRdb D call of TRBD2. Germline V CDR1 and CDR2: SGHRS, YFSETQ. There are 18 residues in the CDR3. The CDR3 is CASSPPWETSAPKNIQYF.

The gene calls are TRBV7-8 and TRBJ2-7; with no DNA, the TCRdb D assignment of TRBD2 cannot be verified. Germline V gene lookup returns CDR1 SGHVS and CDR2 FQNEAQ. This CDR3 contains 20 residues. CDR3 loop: CASSLRQKTSGRTLSYEQYF. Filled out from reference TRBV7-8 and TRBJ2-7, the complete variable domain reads GAGVSQSPRYKVAKRGQDVALRCDPISGHVSLFWYQQALGQGPEFLTYFQNEAQLDKSGLPSDRFFAERPEGSVSTLKIQRTQQEDSAVYLCASSLRQKTSGRTLSYEQYFGPGTRLTVT.

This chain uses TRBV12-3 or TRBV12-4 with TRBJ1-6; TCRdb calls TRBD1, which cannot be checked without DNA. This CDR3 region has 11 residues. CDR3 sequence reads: CASICPTPLHF.

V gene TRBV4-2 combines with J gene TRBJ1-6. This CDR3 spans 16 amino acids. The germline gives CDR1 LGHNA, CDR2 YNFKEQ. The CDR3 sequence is CASSQDGTEDNSPLHF.

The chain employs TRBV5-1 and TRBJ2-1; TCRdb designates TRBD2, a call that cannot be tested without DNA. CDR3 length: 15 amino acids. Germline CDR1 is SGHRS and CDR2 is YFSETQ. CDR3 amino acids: CASSTPSLGSNEQFF.

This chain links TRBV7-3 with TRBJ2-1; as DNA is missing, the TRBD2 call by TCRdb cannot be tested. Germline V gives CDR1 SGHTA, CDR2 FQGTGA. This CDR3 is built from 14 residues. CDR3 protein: CASSLIGLAGEQFF. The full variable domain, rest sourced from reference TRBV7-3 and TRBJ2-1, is GAGVSQTPSNKVTEKGKYVELRCDPISGHTALYWYRQSLGQGPEFLIYFQGTGAADDSGLPNDRFFAVRPEGSVSTLKIQRTERGDSAVYLCASSLIGLAGEQFFGPGTRLTVL.

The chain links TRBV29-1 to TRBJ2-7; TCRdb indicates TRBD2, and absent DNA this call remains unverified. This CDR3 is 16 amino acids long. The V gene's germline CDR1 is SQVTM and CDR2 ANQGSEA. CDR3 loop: CSVEDPLAGASYEQYF.

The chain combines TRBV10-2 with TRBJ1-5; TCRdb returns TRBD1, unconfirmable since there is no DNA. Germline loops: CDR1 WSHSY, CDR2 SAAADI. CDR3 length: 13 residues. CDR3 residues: CASTGNSNQPQHF.

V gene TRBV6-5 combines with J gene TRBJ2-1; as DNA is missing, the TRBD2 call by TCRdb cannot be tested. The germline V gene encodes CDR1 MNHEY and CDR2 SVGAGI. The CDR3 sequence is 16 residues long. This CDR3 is CASSRRLAGTFNEQFF.

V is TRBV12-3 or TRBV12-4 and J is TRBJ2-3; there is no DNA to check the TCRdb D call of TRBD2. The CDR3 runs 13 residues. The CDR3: CASSQTADGAQYF.

The CDR3 here is CAGQGLAEDEQFF. J is TRBJ2-1 and V is TRBV2; the D gene TCRdb calls, TRBD2, cannot be checked with no DNA. The germline V gene encodes CDR1 SNHLY and CDR2 FYNNEI. The CDR3 spans 13 residues.